This T cell receptor (beta chain) was sequenced in a study of OX40 agonist ivuxolimab in advanced cancers. General observations from the study: In the expanded peripheral T cells, antigen specificity was never determined.

No patient had autoimmune disease or received systemic immunosuppression. Germline-derived CDR1 and CDR2 are SGHDT and YYEEEE. J gave up 2 bases and V 0 bases, and 5 bases lay outside the gene matches. The CDR3 is made up of 17 amino acids. Points on this clone: Its target is not known.

This table comes from immunoSEQ multiplex PCR, and its TCRdb copy is limited to in-frame clones, with some not included. Of about 53,000 clones detected, roughly 84% appear once; the ten largest clones hold roughly 4.2%. The material was CD4+ or CD8+ T cells sorted from blood, obtained in a trial of the OX40 agonist ivuxolimab. This TCR was sampled from an adult with an advanced solid tumor such as melanoma, head and neck, liver or kidney cancer. The chain has TRBV5-6 and TRBJ2-3; 11 positions match TRBD2. In nucleotides, the CDR3 is TGTGCCAGCAGCTTGGCACCGGGACTAGCGGACACAGATACGCAGTATTTT. Amino acid sequence: CASSLAPGLADTDTQYF.